This entry lists 16 T cell receptor beta chains sequenced from one sample in a study of early T cells in non-severe SARS-CoV-2 infection. Each CDR3 protein is one row after TCRdb ran MiXCR on the 5' RACE reads. The sample holds tens of thousands of distinct CDR3 sequences, 9.5% to 15% seen once. The material sequenced was whole blood. Every receptor here comes from an adult who was a healthcare worker with PCR-confirmed SARS-CoV-2 infection or an uninfected control (not recorded which).

This clonotype showed up just a few times. This chain connects TRBV6-1 to TRBJ1-5; 10 positions agree with TRBD1. The CDR3 is 14 residues long. CDR1 and CDR2 (germline): MNHNS, SASEGT. The V segment lost 5 bases and the J segment 7 bases; nucleotides outside the gene matches: 5. This chain's CDR3 is CASSMGTGAQPQHF. The CDR3 DNA is TGTGCCAGCAGTATGGGGACAGGGGCCCAGCCCCAGCATTTT.

The gene calls are TRBV12-5 and TRBJ1-2; D is uncertain. The CDR3 runs 13 residues. CDR1 and CDR2 from the germline V gene are LGHNT and FRNRAP. Trimming took 6 bases from V and 8 from J, leaving 16 bases between them. CDR3 in amino acids: CASGVAHAGGYTF. For the CDR3, the DNA is TGTGCTAGTGGCGTTGCTCACGCCGGGGGCTACACCTTC.

This clonotype was seen at least ten times. This rearrangement joins TRBV5-1 to TRBJ2-5; no clear D gene. This CDR3 is 15 amino acids long. V gave up 0 bases and J gave up 1 base, with 10 bases separating them. Germline CDR1 and CDR2: SGHRS and YFSETQ. The CDR3, as DNA: TGCGCCAGCAGCTTGGCCCGGCCCTCCCAAGAGACCCAGTACTTC. Encoded protein: CASSLARPSQETQYF.

This clonotype was counted many times. The gene calls are TRBV7-3 and TRBJ2-1, with D possibly matching TRBD1 (5 bases). V gave up 3 bases and J gave up 6 bases, with 12 bases separating them. The CDR3 runs 14 residues. Germline CDR1 is SGHTA and CDR2 is FQGTGA. The CDR3 DNA follows: TGTGCCAGCAGCTTGACAGTTCAGGGCAATGAGCAGTTCTTC. Amino acid sequence: CASSLTVQGNEQFF.

The chain combines TRBV12-3 or TRBV12-4 with TRBJ2-3; TRBD2 aligns across 13 bases. The CDR3 has 16 amino acids. Losses at the gene ends were 7 bases for V and 3 bases for J; bases not matched to a gene: 7. DNA for the CDR3: TGTGCCAGCATCCAGGGACTAGCGGGACTTACAGATACGCAGTATTTT. Translation gives CASIQGLAGLTDTQYF.

This clonotype was recorded a few times. This chain connects TRBV10-1 to TRBJ2-3; 7 positions agree with TRBD2. V shed 10 bases and J 5 bases; nucleotides not matched to a gene: 6. CDR1 and CDR2 (germline): WNHNN, SYGVQD (reference sequence). This CDR3 contains 12 residues. The CDR3 spells CATAGDGDTQYF. The DNA of the CDR3 is TGCGCCACCGCGGGGGATGGAGATACGCAGTATTTT.

This clonotype showed up many times. V is TRBV5-1 and J is TRBJ1-4; D remains ambiguous. Germline V gene sequence: CDR1 SGHRS, CDR2 YFSETQ. The ends were cut back, 0 bases at V and 8 bases at J, with 8 bases in the middle. The CDR3 spans 13 residues. CDR3 sequence reads: CASSLGQKEKLFF. The DNA of the CDR3 is TGCGCCAGCAGCTTGGGGCAAAAGGAAAAACTGTTTTTT.

This clonotype showed up many times. The chain recombines TRBV27 with TRBJ2-7; TRBD1 agrees at 9 bases. Losses at the gene ends were 6 bases for V and 2 bases for J; bases not matched to a gene: 5. CDR1 and CDR2 from the germline V gene are MNHEY and SMNVEV (reference sequence). This CDR3 is 14 amino acids long. CDR3 nucleotide sequence: TGTGCCAGCAGGCGGGGACAGGGTCCCTACGAGCAGTACTTC. Translated: CASRRGQGPYEQYF.

The chain recombines TRBV7-2 with TRBJ2-5; the D is unclear. This CDR3 has 15 amino acids. Trimming took 1 base from V and 4 from J, leaving 13 bases between them. The germline V gene encodes CDR1 SGHTA and CDR2 FQGNSA. The CDR3 loop reads CASSLGASRLETQYF. For the CDR3, the DNA is TGTGCCAGCAGCTTAGGAGCCTCTCGGCTAGAGACCCAGTACTTC. Full variable domain (rest looked up from reference TRBV7-2 and TRBJ2-5): GAGVSQSPSNKVTEKGKDVELRCDPISGHTALYWYRQSLGQGLEFLIYFQGNSAPDKSGLPSDRFSAERTGGSVSTLTIQRTQQEDSAVYLCASSLGASRLETQYFGPGTRLLVL.

This clonotype came up a few times. This chain links TRBV9 with TRBJ1-1; 8 bases align to TRBD1. The V and J ends lost 4 bases and 5 bases, in that order; junction bases with no gene match: 7. In germline, CDR1 is SGDLS, CDR2 YYNGEE. The CDR3 is 14 residues long. The CDR3 protein is CASSKGQGGTEAFF. DNA for the CDR3: TGTGCCAGCAGCAAAGGACAGGGAGGGACTGAAGCTTTCTTT.

This clonotype was counted between two and nine times. V gene TRBV27 combines with J gene TRBJ1-1, with D tentatively TRBD1 (6 bases). The germline CDR1 and CDR2 sequences are MNHEY and SMNVEV (reference sequence). Trimming left V 2 bases short and J 6 bases short, with 19 bases between. The CDR3 contains 16 residues. The CDR3 here is CASSLISGGGRSEAFF. The CDR3 DNA sequence: TGTGCCAGCAGTTTAATTAGTGGGGGCGGACGGTCTGAAGCTTTCTTT.

Within the sample, this clonotype is medium-sized. The J gene is TRBJ2-7, the V gene TRBV20-1, with D possibly being TRBD2 (5 bases). V lost 3 bases to trimming and J lost 3 bases, with 9 bases between them. The germline gives CDR1 DFQATT, CDR2 SNEGSKA (reference sequence). This CDR3 region has 12 residues. The DNA for the CDR3 is TGCAGTGCTAGGGAGAGGGACTACGAGCAGTACTTC. Its protein is CSARERDYEQYF.

V gene TRBV6-5 combines with J gene TRBJ1-2, with D hard to call. Germline V gene sequence: CDR1 MNHEY, CDR2 SVGAGI. There are 15 residues in the CDR3. The V end was cut by 2 bases, the J end by 2 bases, with 12 bases between. The CDR3 DNA reads as TGTGCCAGCAGTTACGCACTGAACCTCAACTATGGCTACACCTTC. Amino acids: CASSYALNLNYGYTF.

This clonotype was seen a handful of times. This sequence joins TRBV3-1 and TRBJ1-5; unclear D gene. V gave up 4 bases and J gave up 1 base, with 2 bases separating them. Germline V lookup: CDR1 LGHDT, CDR2 YNNKEL (reference sequence). The length of the CDR3 is 12 residues. The CDR3 loop reads CASSRSNQPQHF. CDR3 nucleotides: TGTGCCAGCAGCCGGAGCAATCAGCCCCAGCATTTT.

The chain couples TRBV7-2 to TRBJ1-1; TRBD1 agrees at 8 bases. The germline V gene has CDR1 SGHTA and CDR2 FQGNSA. The trim removed 0 bases at V and 5 bases at J, leaving 5 bases unmatched. This CDR3 region has 15 residues. The CDR3 loop is CASSLAGRGLTEAFF. CDR3 sequence (DNA): TGTGCCAGCAGCTTAGCTGGCAGGGGGCTGACTGAAGCTTTCTTT.

This chain joins TRBV21-1 and TRBJ2-7; the D call TRBD1 from the table was never checked on the DNA. TRBV21-1 is an annotated pseudogene. The CDR3 is 16 residues long. CDR3 DNA sequence: TGTGCCAGCAGCAAAAGTAGGACAGGAAATTTTTCTGGGCAGTACTTC. This translates into CASSKSRTGNFSGQYF.